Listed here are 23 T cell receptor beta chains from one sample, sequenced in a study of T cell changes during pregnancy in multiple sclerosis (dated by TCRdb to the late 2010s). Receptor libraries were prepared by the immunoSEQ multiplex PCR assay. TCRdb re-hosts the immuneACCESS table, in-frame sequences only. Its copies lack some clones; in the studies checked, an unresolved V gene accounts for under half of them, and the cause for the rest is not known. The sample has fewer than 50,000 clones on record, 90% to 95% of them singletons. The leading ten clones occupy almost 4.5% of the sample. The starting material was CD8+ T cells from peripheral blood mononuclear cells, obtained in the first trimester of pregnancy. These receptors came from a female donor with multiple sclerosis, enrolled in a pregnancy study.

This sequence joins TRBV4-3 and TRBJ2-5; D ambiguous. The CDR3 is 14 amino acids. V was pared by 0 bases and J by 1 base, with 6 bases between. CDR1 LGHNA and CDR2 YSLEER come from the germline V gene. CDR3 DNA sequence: TGCGCCAGCAGCCAAGATGGGCTCCAAGAGACCCAGTACTTC. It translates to CASSQDGLQETQYF.

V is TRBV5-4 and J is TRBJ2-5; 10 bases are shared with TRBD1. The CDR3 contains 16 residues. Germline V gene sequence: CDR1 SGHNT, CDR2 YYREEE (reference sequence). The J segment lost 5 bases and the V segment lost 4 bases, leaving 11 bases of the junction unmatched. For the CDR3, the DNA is TGTGCCAGCAGCGTAACGGGACAGGGGACCGCGGAGACCCAGTACTTC. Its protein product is CASSVTGQGTAETQYF.

CDR3 residues: CASSLRQTPSSGANVLTF. The CDR3 DNA follows: TGTGCCAGCAGCTTACGACAGACCCCGAGCTCTGGGGCCAACGTCCTGACTTTC. The genes are TRBV7-9 and TRBJ2-6, with D maybe TRBD1 (5 bases). Trimming took 2 bases from V and 0 from J, leaving 14 bases between them. Germline V gives CDR1 SEHNR, CDR2 FQNEAQ (reference sequence). The CDR3 contains 18 residues.

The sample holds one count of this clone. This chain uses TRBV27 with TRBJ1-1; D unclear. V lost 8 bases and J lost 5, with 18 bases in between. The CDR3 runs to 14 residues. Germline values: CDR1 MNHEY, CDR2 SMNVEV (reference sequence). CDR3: CASCGGEGCTEAFF. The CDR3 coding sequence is TGTGCCAGCTGTGGTGGGGAGGGTTGTACTGAAGCTTTCTTT.

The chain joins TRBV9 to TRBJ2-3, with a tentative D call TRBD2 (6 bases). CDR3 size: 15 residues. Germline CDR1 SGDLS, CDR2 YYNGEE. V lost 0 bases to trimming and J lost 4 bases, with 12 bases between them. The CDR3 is CASSVDGSIADTQYF. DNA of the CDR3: TGTGCCAGCAGCGTAGACGGGAGTATTGCAGATACGCAGTATTTT.

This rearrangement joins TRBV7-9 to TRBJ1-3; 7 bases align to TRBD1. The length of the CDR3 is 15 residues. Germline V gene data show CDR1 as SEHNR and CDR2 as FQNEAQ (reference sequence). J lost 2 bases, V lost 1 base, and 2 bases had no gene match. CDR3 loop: CASSLGQGAGNTIYF. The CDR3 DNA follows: TGTGCCAGCAGCTTAGGGCAGGGGGCTGGAAACACCATATATTTT.

In DNA form, the CDR3 reads TGTGCCAGCAGCTTGGCGACGACTGCCTCTAACTATGGCTACACCTTC. It specifies CASSLATTASNYGYTF. This chain links TRBV5-4 with TRBJ1-2; D uncertain. Germline CDR1 and CDR2: SGHNT and YYREEE (reference sequence). CDR3 size: 16 residues. V lost 0 bases and J 0 bases, leaving 12 bases between the germline ends.

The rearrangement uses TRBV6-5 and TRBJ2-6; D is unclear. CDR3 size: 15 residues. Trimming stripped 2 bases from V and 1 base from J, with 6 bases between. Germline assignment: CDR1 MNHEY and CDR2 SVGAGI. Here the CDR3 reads CASSYGASGANVLTF. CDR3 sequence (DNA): TGTGCCAGCAGTTACGGAGCGTCTGGGGCCAACGTCCTGACTTTC.

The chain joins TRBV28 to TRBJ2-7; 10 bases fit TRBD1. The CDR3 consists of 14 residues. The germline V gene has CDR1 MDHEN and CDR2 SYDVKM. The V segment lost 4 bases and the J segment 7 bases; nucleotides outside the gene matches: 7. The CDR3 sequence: CASSSRQGAAEQYF. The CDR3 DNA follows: TGTGCCAGCAGTTCCCGACAGGGGGCGGCTGAGCAGTACTTC.

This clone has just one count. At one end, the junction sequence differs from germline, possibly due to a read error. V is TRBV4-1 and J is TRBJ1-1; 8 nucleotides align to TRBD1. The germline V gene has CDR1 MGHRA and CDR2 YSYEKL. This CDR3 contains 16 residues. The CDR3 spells CASSQEPGQVNTEAFF. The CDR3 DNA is TGCGCCAGCAGCCAAGAACCGGGACAGGTGAATACTGAAGCTTTCTTT.

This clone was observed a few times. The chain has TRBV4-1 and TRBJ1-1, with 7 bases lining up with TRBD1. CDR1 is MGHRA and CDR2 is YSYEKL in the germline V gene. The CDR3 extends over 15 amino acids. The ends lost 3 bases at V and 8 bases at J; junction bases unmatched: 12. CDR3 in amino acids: CASSHGPGGKSEAFF. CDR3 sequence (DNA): TGCGCCAGCAGCCACGGCCCAGGGGGGAAGTCCGAAGCTTTCTTT.

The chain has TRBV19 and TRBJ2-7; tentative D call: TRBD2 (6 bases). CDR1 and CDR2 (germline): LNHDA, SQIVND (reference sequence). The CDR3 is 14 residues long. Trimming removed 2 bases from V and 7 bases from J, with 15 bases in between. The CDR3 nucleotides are TGTGCCAGTAGTATACTCGGGACGGCGGGGGAGCAGTACTTC. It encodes CASSILGTAGEQYF.

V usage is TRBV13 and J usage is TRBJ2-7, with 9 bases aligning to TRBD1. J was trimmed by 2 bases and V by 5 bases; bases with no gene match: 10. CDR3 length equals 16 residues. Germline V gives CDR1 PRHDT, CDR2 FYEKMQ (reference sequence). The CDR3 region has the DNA TGTGCCAGCAGCACATTGGGACAGGGACTTGCCTACGAGCAGTACTTC. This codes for CASSTLGQGLAYEQYF.

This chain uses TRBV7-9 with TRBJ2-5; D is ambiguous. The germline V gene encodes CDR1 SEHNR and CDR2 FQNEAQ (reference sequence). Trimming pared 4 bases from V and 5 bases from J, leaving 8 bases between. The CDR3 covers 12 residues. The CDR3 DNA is TGTGCCAGCAGCTCAACCCGGGAGACCCAGTACTTC. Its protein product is CASSSTRETQYF. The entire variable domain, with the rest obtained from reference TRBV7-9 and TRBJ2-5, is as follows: DTGVSQNPRHKITKRGQNVTFRCDPISEHNRLYWYRQTLGQGPEFLTYFQNEAQLEKSRLLSDRFSAERPKGSFSTLEIQRTEQGDSAMYLCASSSTRETQYFGPGTRLLVL.

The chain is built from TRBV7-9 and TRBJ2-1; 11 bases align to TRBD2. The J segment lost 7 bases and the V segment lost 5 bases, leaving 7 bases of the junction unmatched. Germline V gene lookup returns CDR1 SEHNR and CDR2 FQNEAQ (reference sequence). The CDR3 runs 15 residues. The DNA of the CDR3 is TGTGCCAGCAGCCTCACTAGCGGGAGCATAAATGAGCAGTTCTTC. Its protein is CASSLTSGSINEQFF.

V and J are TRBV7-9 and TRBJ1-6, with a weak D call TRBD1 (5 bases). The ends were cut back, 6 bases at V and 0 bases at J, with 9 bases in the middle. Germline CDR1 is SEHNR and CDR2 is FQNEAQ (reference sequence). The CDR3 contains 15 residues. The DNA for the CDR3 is TGTGCCAGCAGAACAGGAGACTCCTATAATTCACCCCTCCACTTT. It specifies CASRTGDSYNSPLHF.

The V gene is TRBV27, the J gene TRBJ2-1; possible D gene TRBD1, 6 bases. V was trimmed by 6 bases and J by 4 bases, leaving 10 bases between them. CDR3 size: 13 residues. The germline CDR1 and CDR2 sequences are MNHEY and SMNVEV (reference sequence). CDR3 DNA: TGTGCCAGCAGCACAGGGCCTTACAATGAGCAGTTCTTC. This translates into CASSTGPYNEQFF.

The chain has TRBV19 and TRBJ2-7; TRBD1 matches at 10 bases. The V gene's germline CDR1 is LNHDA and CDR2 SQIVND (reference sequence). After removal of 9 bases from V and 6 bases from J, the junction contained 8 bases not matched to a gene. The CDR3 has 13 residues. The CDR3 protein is CASSGTGDLEQYF. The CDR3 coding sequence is TGTGCCAGCTCCGGGACAGGGGATCTCGAGCAGTACTTC.

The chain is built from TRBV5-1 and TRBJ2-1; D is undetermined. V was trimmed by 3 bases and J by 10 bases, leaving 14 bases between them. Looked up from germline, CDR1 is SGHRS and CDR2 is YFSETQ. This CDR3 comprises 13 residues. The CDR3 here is CASSWNTRPEQFF. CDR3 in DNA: TGCGCCAGCAGCTGGAACACGCGGCCCGAGCAGTTCTTC. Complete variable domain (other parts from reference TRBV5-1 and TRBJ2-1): KAGVTQTPRYLIKTRGQQVTLSCSPISGHRSVSWYQQTPGQGLQFLFEYFSETQRNKGNFPGRFSGRQFSNSRSEMNVSTLELGDSALYLCASSWNTRPEQFFGPGTRLTVL.

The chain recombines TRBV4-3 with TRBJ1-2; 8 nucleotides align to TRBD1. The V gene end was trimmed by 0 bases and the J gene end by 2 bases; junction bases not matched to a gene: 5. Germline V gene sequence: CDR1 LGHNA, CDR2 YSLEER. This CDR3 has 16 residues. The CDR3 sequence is CASSQDRTGINYGYTF. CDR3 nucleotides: TGCGCCAGCAGCCAAGACCGGACAGGGATAAACTATGGCTACACCTTC.

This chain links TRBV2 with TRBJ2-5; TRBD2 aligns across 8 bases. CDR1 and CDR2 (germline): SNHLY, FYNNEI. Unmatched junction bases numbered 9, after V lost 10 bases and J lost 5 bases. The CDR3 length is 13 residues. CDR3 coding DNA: TGTGCCAATCCGGGACTAGGGGGTGAGACCCAGTACTTC. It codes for CANPGLGGETQYF.

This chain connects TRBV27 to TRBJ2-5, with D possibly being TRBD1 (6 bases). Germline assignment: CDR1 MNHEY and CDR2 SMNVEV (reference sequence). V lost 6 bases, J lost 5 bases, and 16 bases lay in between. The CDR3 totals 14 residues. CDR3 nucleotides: TGTGCCAGCAGCCCTTTGGGGACAAGTGAGACCCAGTACTTC. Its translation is CASSPLGTSETQYF.

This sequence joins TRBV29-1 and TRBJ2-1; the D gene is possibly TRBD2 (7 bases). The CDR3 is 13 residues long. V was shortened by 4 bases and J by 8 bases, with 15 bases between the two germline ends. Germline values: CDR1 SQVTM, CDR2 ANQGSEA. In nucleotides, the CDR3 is TGCAGCGTTGGGATTTCGGGGGGCGATGAGCAGTTCTTC. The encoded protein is CSVGISGGDEQFF.